This T cell receptor (beta chain) was identified during a study of shared clonotypes between healthy human individuals. TCRdb keeps only in-frame clones here, not all; method: immunoSEQ multiplex PCR. Of under 1,100,000 clones listed, under 80% are singletons. The length of the CDR3 is 12 residues. The junction had 5 bases not matched to a gene; V was cut back by 4 bases and J by 8 bases. Looked up from germline, CDR1 is SQVTM and CDR2 is ANQGSEA. V is TRBV29-1 and J is TRBJ1-2; TRBD1 agrees at 9 bases. The clonotype comes from a man aged 18 to 29 in good health. The sequenced sample consisted of memory CD4+ T cells sorted from blood. Noted subset: CD45RA-negative fraction. CDR3 nucleotide sequence: TGCAGCGTTGGGACAGGGGTCATAGGCTACACCTTC. Residues: CSVGTGVIGYTF.